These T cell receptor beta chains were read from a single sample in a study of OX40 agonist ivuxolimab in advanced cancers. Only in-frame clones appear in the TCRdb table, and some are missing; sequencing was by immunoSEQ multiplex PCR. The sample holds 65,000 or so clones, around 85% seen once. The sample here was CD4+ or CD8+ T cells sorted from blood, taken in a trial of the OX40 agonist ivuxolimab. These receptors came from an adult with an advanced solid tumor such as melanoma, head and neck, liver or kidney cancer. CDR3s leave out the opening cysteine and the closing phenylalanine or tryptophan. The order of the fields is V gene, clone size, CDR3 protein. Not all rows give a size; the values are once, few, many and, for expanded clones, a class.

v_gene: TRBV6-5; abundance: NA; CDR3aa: ASGGGNEKLF
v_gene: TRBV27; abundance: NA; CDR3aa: ASSLMAGTEAF
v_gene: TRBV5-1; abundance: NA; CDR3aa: ASSLVGGGNTEAF
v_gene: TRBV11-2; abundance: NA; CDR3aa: ASSFSREGTSGRTDTQY
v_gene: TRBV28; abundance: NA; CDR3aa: ASSPWGLGANVLT
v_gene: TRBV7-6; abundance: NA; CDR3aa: ASSSPSGSYEQF
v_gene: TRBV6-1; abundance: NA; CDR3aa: ASSERGGTAAQY
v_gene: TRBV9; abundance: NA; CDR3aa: ASSPTPGQSGNTIY
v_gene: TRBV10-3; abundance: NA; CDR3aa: AIKTGSSYNSPLH
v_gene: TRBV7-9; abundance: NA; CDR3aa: ASSLRHRETQY
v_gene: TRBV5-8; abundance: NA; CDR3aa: ASSLGELAKNIQY
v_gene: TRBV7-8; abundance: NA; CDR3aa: ASSPPLRYRGPNTEAF
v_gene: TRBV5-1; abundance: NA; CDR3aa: ASRPFHRTNTGELF
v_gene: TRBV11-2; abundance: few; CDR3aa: ASSLDTQY
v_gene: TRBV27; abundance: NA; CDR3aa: ASSLSPEGAPTEAF
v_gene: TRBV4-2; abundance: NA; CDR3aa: ASSQDPSTGESETQY
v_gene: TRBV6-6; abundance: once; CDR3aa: AGSPSPIGNEQF
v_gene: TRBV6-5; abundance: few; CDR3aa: ATSDRPHYGYT
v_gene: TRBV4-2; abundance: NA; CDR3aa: ASSQEVYEQNTEAF
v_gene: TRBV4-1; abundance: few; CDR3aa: ASSQGGTGGLAGNEQF
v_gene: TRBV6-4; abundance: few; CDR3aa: ASSATDDGFDEQF
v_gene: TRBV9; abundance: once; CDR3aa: VSSQGLAGDNEQF
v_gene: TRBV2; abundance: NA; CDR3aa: ASTRQLTDRAF
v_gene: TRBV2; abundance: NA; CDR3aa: ASTGTTNTGELF
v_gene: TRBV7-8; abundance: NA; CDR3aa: ASRLDGMTGIETQY
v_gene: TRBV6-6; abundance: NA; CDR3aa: ASIPAGYSTEAF
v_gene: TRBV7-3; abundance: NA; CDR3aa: ASSLIGGRETQY
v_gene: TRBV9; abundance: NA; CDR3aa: ASSVATDTQY
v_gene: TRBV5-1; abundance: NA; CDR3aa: ASSSTGGVYNEQF
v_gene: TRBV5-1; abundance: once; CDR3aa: ASSQTGLGDGDTQY
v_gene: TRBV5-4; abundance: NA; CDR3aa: ASRTGSNEQY
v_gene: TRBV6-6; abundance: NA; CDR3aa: ASSYGPAYEQY
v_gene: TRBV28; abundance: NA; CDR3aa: ASYNQGRSYEQY
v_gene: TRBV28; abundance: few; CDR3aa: ASRDELEYEQY
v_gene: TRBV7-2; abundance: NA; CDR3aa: ASSLGPANTEAF
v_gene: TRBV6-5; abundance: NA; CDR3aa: ATKTGTSSYEQY
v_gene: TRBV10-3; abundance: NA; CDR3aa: AISGSGRAAGELF
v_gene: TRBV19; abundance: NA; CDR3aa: ASSWAQGGEAF
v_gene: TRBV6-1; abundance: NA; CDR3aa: ASSGLIDSYNEQF
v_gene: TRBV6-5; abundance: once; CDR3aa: ASSYVSREGEQF
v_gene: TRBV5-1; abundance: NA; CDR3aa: ASSLVGLSNNEQF
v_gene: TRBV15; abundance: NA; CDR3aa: ATSTQDRGAGPYNEQF
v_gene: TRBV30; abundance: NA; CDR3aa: AWSVAYGGTGELF
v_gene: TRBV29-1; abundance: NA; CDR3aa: SVIVYGTAGANVLT
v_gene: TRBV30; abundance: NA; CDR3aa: AWSNRGNSPLH